This entry describes one TCR beta chain. Its cognate antigen is unknown. V was trimmed by 4 bases and J by 5 bases, leaving 17 bases between them. The CDR3 has 15 residues. Germline CDR1 is SGHTA and CDR2 is FQGNSA. The data belong to a study of monozygotic twins with cystic fibrosis. In the study overall: Libraries were built from 2.5 to 3.5 micrograms of fragmented DNA using about 14 PCR cycles. Study observations and caveats: Nucleotide-identical clonotype sharing was significantly higher within monozygotic CF twin pairs than between unrelated CF individuals. In this small cohort, shared CDR3 numbers showed no association with age, concordance or disease severity. The repertoire was suggested to be naive-dominated, clonality median around 0.0095.

Generated by immunoSEQ multiplex PCR, the TCRdb table keeps only in-frame clones and is missing some. The table shows tens of thousands of clones, with 96% occurring only once. Source material: blood. The clonotype originates from a girl under 10 years old with cystic fibrosis. The rearrangement uses TRBV7-2 and TRBJ1-2; D possibly corresponds to TRBD1 (6 bases). The CDR3 region is CASSSSYREGYGYTF. DNA of the CDR3: TGTGCCAGCAGCTCCTCCTACAGGGAAGGGTATGGCTACACCTTC. Full variable domain (missing parts from reference TRBV7-2 and TRBJ1-2): GAGVSQSPSNKVTEKGKDVELRCDPISGHTALYWYRQSLGQGLEFLIYFQGNSAPDKSGLPSDRFSAERTGGSVSTLTIQRTQQEDSAVYLCASSSSYREGYGYTFGSGTRLTVV.